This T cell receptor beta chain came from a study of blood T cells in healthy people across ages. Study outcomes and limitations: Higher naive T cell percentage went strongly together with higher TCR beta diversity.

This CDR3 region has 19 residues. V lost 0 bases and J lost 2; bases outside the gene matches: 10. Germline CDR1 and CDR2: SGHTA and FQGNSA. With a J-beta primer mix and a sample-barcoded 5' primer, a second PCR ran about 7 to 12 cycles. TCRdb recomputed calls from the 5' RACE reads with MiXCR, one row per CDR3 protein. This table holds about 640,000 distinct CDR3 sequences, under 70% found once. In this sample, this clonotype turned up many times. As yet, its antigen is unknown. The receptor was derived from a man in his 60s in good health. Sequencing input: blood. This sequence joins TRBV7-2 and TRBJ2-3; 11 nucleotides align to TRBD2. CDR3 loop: CASSLAGGVAGGPTDTQYF. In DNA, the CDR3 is TGTGCCAGCAGCTTAGCGGGGGGAGTAGCGGGGGGGCCCACAGATACGCAGTATTTT. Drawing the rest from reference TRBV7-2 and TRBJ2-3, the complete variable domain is GAGVSQSPSNKVTEKGKDVELRCDPISGHTALYWYRQSLGQGLEFLIYFQGNSAPDKSGLPSDRFSAERTGGSVSTLTIQRTQQEDSAVYLCASSLAGGVAGGPTDTQYFGPGTRLTVL.